The 27 T cell receptor beta chains below all came from one sample that was sequenced in a study of OX40 agonist ivuxolimab in advanced cancers. Clones were read by immunoSEQ multiplex PCR, and TCRdb kept only the in-frame ones, dropping some. The top ten clones hold more than 1.1% of a sample with some 98,000 clones, about 79% of them seen once. Sequenced material: CD4+ or CD8+ T cells sorted from blood, taken in a trial of the OX40 agonist ivuxolimab. These receptor sequences come from an adult with an advanced solid tumor such as melanoma, head and neck, liver or kidney cancer.

V is TRBV7-6 and J is TRBJ2-7; 8 bases map to TRBD1. J gave up 3 bases and V 1 base, and 14 bases lay outside the gene matches. Per germline, CDR1 SGHVS and CDR2 FNYEAQ. The CDR3 loop spans 18 amino acids. The CDR3: CASSLEVLRTGTGYEQYF. In DNA form, the CDR3 reads TGTGCCAGCAGCTTAGAAGTGCTGAGAACCGGGACAGGCTACGAGCAGTACTTC. Full variable domain (rest looked up from reference TRBV7-6 and TRBJ2-7): GAGVSQSPRYKVTKRGQDVALRCDPISGHVSLYWYRQALGQGPEFLTYFNYEAQQDKSGLPNDRFSAERPEGSISTLTIQRTEQRDSAMYRCASSLEVLRTGTGYEQYFGPGTRLTVT.

The chain uses TRBV19 and TRBJ2-2, with TRBD2 identical over 8 bases. V lost 3 bases to trimming and J lost 4 bases; unmatched junction nucleotides: 7. This CDR3 contains 16 residues. Per germline, CDR1 LNHDA and CDR2 SQIVND (reference sequence). CDR3 residues: CASSIRPSGGTGELFF. The CDR3 region has the DNA TGTGCCAGTAGTATCCGTCCCAGCGGGGGCACCGGGGAGCTGTTTTTT.

This clone was counted once. The chain joins TRBV4-2 to TRBJ2-7; D gene uncertain. Between the trimmed V and J ends, which lost 7 bases and 2 bases, there was a span of 12 bases. Germline V CDR1 and CDR2: LGHNA, YNFKEQ. CDR3 length: 13 amino acids. DNA for the CDR3: TGTGCCAGCAACCGGCTTACCGCCTACGAGCAGTACTTC. Translating it yields CASNRLTAYEQYF.

This chain joins TRBV30 and TRBJ2-1; the match to TRBD2 covers 10 bases. Germline CDR1 is GTSNPN and CDR2 is SVGIG (reference sequence). The J segment lost 16 bases and the V segment lost 3 bases, leaving 6 bases of the junction unmatched. The CDR3 is 11 residues long. CDR3 bases: TGTGCCTGGAGGACCGGGACTAGCGTTTTCTTC. Protein sequence: CAWRTGTSVFF.

The chain couples TRBV6-1 to TRBJ1-3; 8 bases match TRBD1. Germline V gene data show CDR1 as MNHNS and CDR2 as SASEGT. Trimming at V came to 9 bases and at J to 3 bases, leaving 4 bases not matched to a gene. This CDR3 is 13 amino acids long. The DNA of the CDR3 is TGTGCCAGTCAGGGGGCACTTGGAAACACCATATATTTT. Encoded protein: CASQGALGNTIYF.

The J gene is TRBJ1-2, the V gene TRBV7-8; maybe TRBD1 (5 bases). V was trimmed by 5 bases and J by 8 bases, leaving 15 bases between them. Germline V gene sequence: CDR1 SGHVS, CDR2 FQNEAQ. CDR3 length: 13 residues. This CDR3 reads CASSPRQGTGYTF. CDR3 DNA: TGTGCCAGCAGCCCCCGCCAGGGTACCGGCTACACCTTC.

There are a few counts of this clone. The V gene is TRBV28, the J gene TRBJ2-5; no firm D call. This CDR3 is built from 15 residues. Germline CDR1 is MDHEN and CDR2 is SYDVKM. V dropped 3 bases and J dropped 2 bases, with 13 bases sitting between them. The DNA of the CDR3 is TGTGCCAGCAGTTTGTCCCCCGAAGGGCAAGAGACCCAGTACTTC. Translating gives CASSLSPEGQETQYF. Filled out from reference TRBV28 and TRBJ2-5, the complete variable domain reads DVKVTQSSRYLVKRTGEKVFLECVQDMDHENMFWYRQDPGLGLRLIYFSYDVKMKEKGDIPEGYSVSREKKERFSLILESASTNQTSMYLCASSLSPEGQETQYFGPGTRLLVL.

The chain recombines TRBV7-9 with TRBJ2-1; D might be TRBD1 (6 bases). Trimming stripped 1 base from V and 7 bases from J, with 14 bases between. CDR1 is SEHNR and CDR2 is FQNEAQ in the germline V gene (reference sequence). The CDR3 is 15 amino acids. The CDR3 nucleotides are TGTGCCAGCAGCTTAGAAATACCAGGGGTGAATGAGCAGTTCTTC. It specifies CASSLEIPGVNEQFF. Full variable domain (outside the CDR3, taken from reference TRBV7-9 and TRBJ2-1): DTGVSQNPRHKITKRGQNVTFRCDPISEHNRLYWYRQTLGQGPEFLTYFQNEAQLEKSRLLSDRFSAERPKGSFSTLEIQRTEQGDSAMYLCASSLEIPGVNEQFFGPGTRLTVL.

The rearrangement links TRBV7-6 to TRBJ2-5; possibly TRBD1 or TRBD2 for D (5 bases each). With 3 bases removed from V and 5 bases from J, the gap between germline ends came to 10 bases. Germline V gene sequence: CDR1 SGHVS, CDR2 FNYEAQ. The CDR3 extends over 13 amino acids. The CDR3 nucleotides are TGTGCCAGCAGCTTCGTGAGGGGCGAGACCCAGTACTTC. It is translated as CASSFVRGETQYF.

The chain uses TRBV30 and TRBJ2-1; D call uncertain. V shed 2 bases and J shed 2 bases, with 13 bases lying between them. Germline lookup yields CDR1 GTSNPN and CDR2 SVGIG (reference sequence). The CDR3 totals 15 residues. The chain's CDR3 is CAWSSPARPYNEQFF. The CDR3 DNA follows: TGTGCCTGGAGTTCCCCAGCGCGACCCTACAATGAGCAGTTCTTC.

This clone was observed once. The V and J genes are TRBV7-2 and TRBJ1-1; D might be TRBD1 (5 bases). This CDR3 has 17 residues. Germline V gene lookup returns CDR1 SGHTA and CDR2 FQGNSA. Trimming removed 1 base at V and 0 bases at J, with 15 bases between. The CDR3 loop is CASSLVREPIMNTEAFF. In DNA form, the CDR3 reads TGTGCCAGCAGCTTAGTCAGGGAGCCTATCATGAACACTGAAGCTTTCTTT.

The chain combines TRBV19 with TRBJ2-1; 9 nucleotides match TRBD2. With V trimmed by 5 bases and J by 5 bases, 10 bases remained unmatched. Germline CDR1 is LNHDA and CDR2 is SQIVND (reference sequence). The CDR3 has 16 residues. CDR3 sequence (DNA): TGTGCCAGTAGTCGGGTAGCGGGGGCCCCTGACAATGAGCAGTTCTTC. Its translation is CASSRVAGAPDNEQFF.

The chain recombines TRBV5-4 with TRBJ2-1; tentative D call: TRBD2 (7 bases). Germline V gives CDR1 SGHNT, CDR2 YYREEE (reference sequence). Trimming shortened V by 1 base and J by 0 bases, and 17 bases separated the two germline ends. The CDR3 is 18 residues long. CDR3 loop: CASSLRPGGGGSYNEQFF. As DNA, the CDR3 is TGTGCCAGCAGCTTGCGGCCGGGGGGCGGAGGCTCCTACAATGAGCAGTTCTTC.

This clone has just one count. CDR3 amino acids: CASSAPGDGNTGELFF. The CDR3, as DNA: TGTGCCAGCAGTGCCCCAGGGGACGGGAACACCGGGGAGCTGTTTTTT. The J gene is TRBJ2-2, the V gene TRBV28; D perhaps matches TRBD1 (6 bases). Germline V gives CDR1 MDHEN, CDR2 SYDVKM. The CDR3 sequence is 16 residues long. Trimming shortened V by 5 bases and J by 1 base, and 14 bases separated the two germline ends.

The gene calls are TRBV4-2 and TRBJ2-5; no firm D call. CDR3 size: 15 residues. Germline CDR1 LGHNA, CDR2 YNFKEQ. Trimming took off 0 bases at V and 0 bases at J, with 8 bases between the two ends. The CDR3 coding sequence is TGTGCCAGCAGCCAAGAGGGCATGTACCAAGAGACCCAGTACTTC. Amino acids: CASSQEGMYQETQYF.

The rearrangement links TRBV6-5 to TRBJ2-7; 9 positions agree with TRBD2. The junction had 8 bases not matched to a gene; V was cut back by 6 bases and J by 5 bases. From germline, CDR1 is MNHEY and CDR2 SVGAGI. The CDR3 contains 14 residues. In DNA form, the CDR3 reads TGTGCCAGCAGGGGTCTAGCGGGAACTCACGAGCAGTACTTC. Translating gives CASRGLAGTHEQYF.

The chain uses TRBV7-2 and TRBJ2-7; 9 positions match TRBD2. V was clipped by 1 base and J by 1 base; unmatched bases: 5. Germline-derived CDR1 and CDR2 are SGHTA and FQGNSA. The CDR3 is 16 amino acids. CDR3: CASSLVSSGKSYEQYF. DNA of the CDR3: TGTGCCAGCAGCTTAGTTTCTAGCGGGAAGTCCTACGAGCAGTACTTC.

This chain connects TRBV29-1 to TRBJ1-5; D possibly corresponds to TRBD1 (6 bases). The ends were cut back, 5 bases at V and 6 bases at J, with 11 bases in the middle. There are 12 residues in the CDR3. Germline V CDR1 and CDR2: SQVTM, ANQGSEA. The CDR3 loop is CSVWGQGQPQHF. The CDR3 DNA reads as TGCAGCGTTTGGGGGCAGGGTCAGCCCCAGCATTTT.

This chain links TRBV7-2 with TRBJ2-5, with D perhaps TRBD2 (7 bases). The V end was cut by 1 base, the J end by 4 bases, with 10 bases between. Per the germline V gene, CDR1 is SGHTA and CDR2 is FQGNSA. The CDR3 consists of 14 residues. As DNA, the CDR3 is TGTGCCAGCAGCTTAGGGGGGGGCAGAGAGACCCAGTACTTC. Amino acid sequence: CASSLGGGRETQYF.

The rearrangement uses TRBV7-8 and TRBJ1-1; D is possibly TRBD1 (5 bases). The length of the CDR3 is 15 residues. Germline lookup yields CDR1 SGHVS and CDR2 FQNEAQ. V dropped 5 bases and J dropped 1 base, with 14 bases sitting between them. The CDR3 coding sequence is TGTGCCAGCAGCCGAGGGACGAGACCGAACACTGAAGCTTTCTTT. Its protein product is CASSRGTRPNTEAFF.

DNA of the CDR3: TGTGCCTCCAAAAGGAGGGCTTCGAGCAATCAGCCCCAGCATTTT. It yields the protein CASKRRASSNQPQHF. The rearrangement links TRBV19 to TRBJ1-5, with D uncertain. In germline, CDR1 is LNHDA, CDR2 SQIVND (reference sequence). The CDR3 sequence is 15 residues long. V was pared by 11 bases and J by 1 base, with 18 bases between.

In this sample, this clone turned up a few times. The chain combines TRBV6-1 with TRBJ2-7, with 8 bases lining up with TRBD1. The length of the CDR3 is 12 residues. The trim removed 7 bases at V and 5 bases at J, leaving 4 bases unmatched. Germline V CDR1 and CDR2: MNHNS, SASEGT. Here the CDR3 DNA reads TGTGCCAGCAACGGACAGGGCCACGAGCAGTACTTC. The encoded protein is CASNGQGHEQYF.

The chain carries TRBV7-8 and TRBJ2-5, with 7 bases aligning to TRBD1. Looked up from germline, CDR1 is SGHVS and CDR2 is FQNEAQ. The CDR3 has 18 residues. After removal of 3 bases from V and 0 bases from J, the junction contained 13 bases not matched to a gene. The CDR3 loop reads CASSFPRTGNQNQETQYF. Written as DNA, the CDR3 is TGTGCCAGCAGCTTCCCCCGGACAGGTAACCAGAACCAAGAGACCCAGTACTTC.

The chain has TRBV28 and TRBJ1-3; tentative D call: TRBD1 (5 bases). The V gene lost 6 bases and the J gene lost 0 bases, with 12 bases spanning the gap. The germline gives CDR1 MDHEN, CDR2 SYDVKM. This CDR3 region has 15 residues. CDR3 coding DNA: TGTGCCAGCAGCCAACTACAGGCCTCTGGAAACACCATATATTTT. This codes for CASSQLQASGNTIYF.

This sequence joins TRBV21-1 and TRBJ1-4; TRBD1 reflects the table's D call only, with no check against the DNA. TRBV21-1 is a pseudogene locus. CDR3 length: 17 amino acids. The CDR3 sequence: CASSRLTGRVQGEKLFF. DNA for the CDR3: TGTGCCAGCAGCAGGCTGACAGGGAGAGTTCAGGGTGAAAAACTGTTTTTT.

V and J are TRBV7-3 and TRBJ2-5, with a weak D call TRBD1 (5 bases). This CDR3 region has 14 residues. Germline V gene data show CDR1 as SGHTA and CDR2 as FQGTGA. The ends were cut back, 5 bases at V and 5 bases at J, with 15 bases in the middle. The DNA for the CDR3 is TGTGCCAGCAGCCCTTCTGGGGCTGGGGAGACCCAGTACTTC. Translating it yields CASSPSGAGETQYF.

The gene calls are TRBV2 and TRBJ2-5; TRBD1 matches 10 bases. Per germline, CDR1 SNHLY and CDR2 FYNNEI. The CDR3 has 14 amino acids. V lost 6 bases and J lost 7; bases outside the gene matches: 8. CDR3 sequence: CASRETGGAGTQYF. The CDR3 DNA sequence: TGTGCCAGCAGGGAGACAGGGGGCGCTGGGACCCAGTACTTC.